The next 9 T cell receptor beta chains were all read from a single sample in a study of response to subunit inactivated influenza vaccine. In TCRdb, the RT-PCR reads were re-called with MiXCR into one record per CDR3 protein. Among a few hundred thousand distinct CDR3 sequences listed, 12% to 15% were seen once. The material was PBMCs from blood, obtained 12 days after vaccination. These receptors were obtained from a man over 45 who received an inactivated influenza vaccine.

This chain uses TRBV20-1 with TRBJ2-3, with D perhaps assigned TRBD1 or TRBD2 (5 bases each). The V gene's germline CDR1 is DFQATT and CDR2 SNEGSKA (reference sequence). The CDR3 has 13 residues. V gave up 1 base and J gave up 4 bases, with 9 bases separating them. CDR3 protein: CSARAPGPDTQYF. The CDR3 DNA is TGCAGTGCTAGAGCCCCGGGACCAGATACGCAGTATTTT.

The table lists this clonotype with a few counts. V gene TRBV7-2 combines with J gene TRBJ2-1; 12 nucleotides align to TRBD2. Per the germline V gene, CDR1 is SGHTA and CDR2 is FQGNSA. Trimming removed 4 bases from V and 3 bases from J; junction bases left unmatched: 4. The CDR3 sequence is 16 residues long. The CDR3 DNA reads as TGTGCCAGCAGCTCGACTAGCGGGAGTCTCTACAATGAGCAGTTCTTC. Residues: CASSSTSGSLYNEQFF. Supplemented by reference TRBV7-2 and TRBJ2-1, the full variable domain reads GAGVSQSPSNKVTEKGKDVELRCDPISGHTALYWYRQSLGQGLEFLIYFQGNSAPDKSGLPSDRFSAERTGGSVSTLTIQRTQQEDSAVYLCASSSTSGSLYNEQFFGPGTRLTVL.

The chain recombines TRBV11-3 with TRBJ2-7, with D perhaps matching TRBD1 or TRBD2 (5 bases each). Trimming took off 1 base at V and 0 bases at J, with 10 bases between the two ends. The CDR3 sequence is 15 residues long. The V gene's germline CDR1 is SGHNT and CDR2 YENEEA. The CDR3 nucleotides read TGTGCCAGCAGCTTAGGAACGGGGCCCTCCTACGAGCAGTACTTC. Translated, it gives CASSLGTGPSYEQYF.

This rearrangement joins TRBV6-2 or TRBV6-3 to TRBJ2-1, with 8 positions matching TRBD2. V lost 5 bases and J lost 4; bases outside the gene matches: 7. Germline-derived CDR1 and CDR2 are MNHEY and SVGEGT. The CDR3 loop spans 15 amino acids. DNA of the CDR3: TGTGCCAGCAGTGCCAGCGGGGGAAATTACAATGAGCAGTTCTTC. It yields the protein CASSASGGNYNEQFF.

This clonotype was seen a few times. CDR3 nucleotides: TGTGCCAGCAGTTTAATAGGAGGGGCGGAAAGCAATCAGCCCCAGCATTTT. Amino acids: CASSLIGGAESNQPQHF. V usage is TRBV27 and J usage is TRBJ1-5; D might be TRBD1 (5 bases). CDR3 length: 17 amino acids. Trimming took off 2 bases at V and 1 base at J, with 15 bases between the two ends. Germline values: CDR1 MNHEY, CDR2 SMNVEV (reference sequence).

DNA of the CDR3: TGTGCCAGTGGACAGGGCCCGAACACCGGGGAGCTGTTTTTT. As protein: CASGQGPNTGELFF. The rearrangement joins TRBV7-2 to TRBJ2-2, with 8 bases fitting TRBD1. Germline lookup yields CDR1 SGHTA and CDR2 FQGNSA. Losses at the gene ends were 9 bases for V and 0 bases for J; bases not matched to a gene: 3. This CDR3 comprises 14 residues.

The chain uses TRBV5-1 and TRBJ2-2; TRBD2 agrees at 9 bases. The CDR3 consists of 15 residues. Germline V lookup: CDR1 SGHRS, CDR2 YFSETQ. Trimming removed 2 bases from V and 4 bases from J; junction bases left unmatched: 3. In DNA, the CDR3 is TGCGCCAGCAGCTTAGCGGGAGGAGGCACCGGGGAGCTGTTTTTT. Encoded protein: CASSLAGGGTGELFF.

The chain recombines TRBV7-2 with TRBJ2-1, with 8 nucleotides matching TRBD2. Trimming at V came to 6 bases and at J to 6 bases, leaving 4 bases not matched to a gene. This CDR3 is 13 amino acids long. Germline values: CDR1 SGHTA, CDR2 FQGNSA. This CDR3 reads CASRPLAGNEQFF. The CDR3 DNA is TGTGCCAGCAGACCCCTAGCGGGCAATGAGCAGTTCTTC.

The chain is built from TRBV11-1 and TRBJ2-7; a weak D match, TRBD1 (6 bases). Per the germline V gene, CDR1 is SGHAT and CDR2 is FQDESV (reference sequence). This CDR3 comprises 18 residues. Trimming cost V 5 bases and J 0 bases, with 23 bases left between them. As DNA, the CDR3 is TGTGCCAGCAGCGAAATTTTGACAGGTCCCCTGGGCTCCTACGAGCAGTACTTC. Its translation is CASSEILTGPLGSYEQYF.